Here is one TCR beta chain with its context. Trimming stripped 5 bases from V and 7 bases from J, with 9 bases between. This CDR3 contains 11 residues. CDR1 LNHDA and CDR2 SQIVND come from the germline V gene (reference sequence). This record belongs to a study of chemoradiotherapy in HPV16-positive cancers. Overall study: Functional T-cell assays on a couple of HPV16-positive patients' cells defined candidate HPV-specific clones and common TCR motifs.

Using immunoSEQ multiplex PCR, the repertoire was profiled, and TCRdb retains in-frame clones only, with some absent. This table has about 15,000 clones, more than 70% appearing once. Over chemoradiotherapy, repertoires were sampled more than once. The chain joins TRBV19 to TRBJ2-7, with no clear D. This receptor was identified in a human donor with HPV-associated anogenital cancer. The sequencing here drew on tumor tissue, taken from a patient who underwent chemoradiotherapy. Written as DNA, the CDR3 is TGTGCCAGTAGTGGGCCTGGGGAGCAGTACTTC. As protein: CASSGPGEQYF. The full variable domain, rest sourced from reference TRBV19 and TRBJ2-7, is DGGITQSPKYLFRKEGQNVTLSCEQNLNHDAMYWYRQDPGQGLRLIYYSQIVNDFQKGDIAEGYSVSREKKESFPLTVTSAQKNPTAFYLCASSGPGEQYFGPGTRLTVT.